This is a list of T cell receptor beta chains from one sample in a study of patients and donors after allogeneic stem cell transplantation. TCRdb re-called the RT-PCR reads with MiXCR, one entry per CDR3 protein. The data show 95,000 to 120,000 distinct CDR3 sequences, 35% to 45% seen once. The sample consisted of blood, either unsorted or a sorted T cell fraction (not recorded which). The receptors were gathered from a human donor who was either an allogeneic HSCT recipient or a stem cell or donor lymphocyte infusion donor (not recorded which). It is not recorded whose cells these are; they may come from a transplant donor. The CDR3 runs from the conserved cysteine through the conserved F or W. The D gene is left open where the match is weak. For some rows the clone size is stated as once, few or many, or as a class when expanded; others skip it.

j_gene: TRBJ2-7; d_gene: -; abundance: -; v_gene: TRBV12-3/TRBV12-4; CDR3aa: CASSLDFRGLGVYEQYF; CDR3nt: TGTGCCAGCAGTTTAGATTTCCGGGGTTTGGGGGTTTACGAGCAGTACTTC
j_gene: TRBJ1-2; d_gene: TRBD1; abundance: few; v_gene: TRBV7-2; CDR3aa: CASSFGPPGQAGGGYTF; CDR3nt: TGTGCCAGCAGCTTTGGGCCTCCCGGACAGGCCGGTGGAGGCTACACCTTC
j_gene: TRBJ2-7; d_gene: TRBD2; abundance: few; v_gene: TRBV5-1; CDR3aa: CASSLGLAVYEQYF; CDR3nt: TGCGCCAGCAGCTTGGGACTAGCGGTCTACGAGCAGTACTTC
j_gene: TRBJ2-7; d_gene: -; abundance: -; v_gene: TRBV29-1; CDR3aa: CSVLLRGSEQYF; CDR3nt: TGCAGCGTGCTACTGCGGGGTTCCGAGCAGTACTTC
j_gene: TRBJ2-3; d_gene: TRBD2; abundance: -; v_gene: TRBV3-1; CDR3aa: CASSHGLAGRADTQYF; CDR3nt: TGTGCCAGCAGCCACGGACTAGCAGGGCGGGCAGATACGCAGTATTTT
j_gene: TRBJ2-5; d_gene: -; abundance: -; v_gene: TRBV6-5; CDR3aa: CASSYKGKRRETQYF; CDR3nt: TGTGCCAGCAGTTACAAGGGGAAGCGGCGAGAGACCCAGTACTTC
j_gene: TRBJ2-1; d_gene: -; abundance: -; v_gene: TRBV6-2/TRBV6-3; CDR3aa: CASSYLVSSYNEQFF; CDR3nt: TGTGCCAGCAGTTACTTGGTCAGCTCCTACAATGAACAGTTCTTC
j_gene: TRBJ2-1; d_gene: -; abundance: few; v_gene: TRBV27; CDR3aa: CASSLSGRYNEQFF; CDR3nt: TGTGCCAGCAGTTTGTCCGGACGGTACAATGAGCAGTTCTTC
j_gene: TRBJ2-7; d_gene: -; abundance: -; v_gene: TRBV20-1; CDR3aa: CSASEQHYEQYF; CDR3nt: TGCAGTGCTAGTGAACAGCACTACGAGCAGTACTTC
j_gene: TRBJ1-1; d_gene: -; abundance: many; v_gene: TRBV29-1; CDR3aa: CSVEVTSNTEAFF; CDR3nt: TGCAGCGTTGAAGTAACTTCGAACACTGAAGCTTTCTTT
j_gene: TRBJ2-7; d_gene: -; abundance: -; v_gene: TRBV20-1; CDR3aa: CSARPGYSYEQYF; CDR3nt: TGCAGTGCTAGACCGGGCTATAGCTACGAGCAGTACTTC
j_gene: TRBJ1-5; d_gene: -; abundance: -; v_gene: TRBV12-3/TRBV12-4; CDR3aa: CASSTTTQPQHF; CDR3nt: TGTGCCAGCAGTACGACAACACAACCCCAGCATTTT
j_gene: TRBJ2-7; d_gene: TRBD2; abundance: -; v_gene: TRBV10-3; CDR3aa: CAIGATSGNYEQYF; CDR3nt: TGTGCCATTGGAGCAACTAGCGGTAACTACGAGCAGTACTTC
j_gene: TRBJ2-3; d_gene: TRBD2; abundance: -; v_gene: TRBV12-3/TRBV12-4; CDR3aa: CASSLGGSATDTQYF; CDR3nt: TGTGCCAGCAGTTTAGGCGGGAGCGCCACAGATACGCAGTATTTT